This T cell receptor (beta chain) was identified in a study of radiotherapy plus CTLA-4 blockade in lung cancer. Libraries were prepared by immunoSEQ multiplex PCR; TCRdb keeps only in-frame clonotypes and omits some of them. The table has tens of thousands of clones, about four fifths seen once; the top ten hold just over 14%. The germline V gene encodes CDR1 LNHNV and CDR2 YYDKDF (reference sequence). This CDR3 region has 14 residues. The ends were cut back, 2 bases at V and 2 bases at J, with 9 bases in the middle. V and J are TRBV15 and TRBJ2-5; maybe TRBD1 (6 bases). The material sequenced was peripheral blood, taken from a patient treated with radiotherapy plus ipilimumab. The sequence came from a human donor with non-small cell lung cancer that progressed on radiotherapy plus ipilimumab. In DNA form, the CDR3 reads TGTGCCACCAGCAGACACGGACAGCAAGAGACCCAGTACTTC. Its translation: CATSRHGQQETQYF. Together with reference TRBV15 and TRBJ2-5, the CDR3 gives the full variable domain: DAMVIQNPRYQVTQFGKPVTLSCSQTLNHNVMYWYQQKSSQAPKLLFHYYDKDFNNEADTPDNFQSRRPNTSFCFLDIRSPGLGDTAMYLCATSRHGQQETQYFGPGTRLLVL.